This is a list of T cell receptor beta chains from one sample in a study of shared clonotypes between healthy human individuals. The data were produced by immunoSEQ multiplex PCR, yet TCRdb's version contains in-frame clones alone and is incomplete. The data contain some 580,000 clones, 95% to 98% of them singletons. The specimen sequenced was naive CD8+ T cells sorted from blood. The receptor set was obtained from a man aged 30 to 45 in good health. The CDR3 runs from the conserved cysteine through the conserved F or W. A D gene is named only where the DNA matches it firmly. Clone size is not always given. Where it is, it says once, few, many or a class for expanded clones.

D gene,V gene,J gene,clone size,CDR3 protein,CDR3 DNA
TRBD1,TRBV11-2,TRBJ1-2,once,CASSAPDRDRWGYTF,TGTGCCAGCAGCGCCCCAGACAGGGATCGTTGGGGCTACACCTTC
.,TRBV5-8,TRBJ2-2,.,CASSSAVAVNTGELFF,TGTGCCAGCAGCTCGGCGGTAGCGGTGAACACCGGGGAGCTGTTTTTT
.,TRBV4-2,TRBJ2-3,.,CASSQESDREPQDTQYF,TGTGCCAGCAGCCAAGAAAGTGATCGGGAACCCCAGGATACGCAGTATTTT
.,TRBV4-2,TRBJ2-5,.,CASSQLPGSQETQYF,TGTGCCAGCAGCCAACTCCCAGGGTCACAAGAGACCCAGTACTTC
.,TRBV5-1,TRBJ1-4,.,CASSPVWGATNEKLFF,TGCGCCAGCAGCCCCGTTTGGGGGGCCACTAATGAAAAACTGTTTTTT
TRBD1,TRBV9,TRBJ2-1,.,CASDAGTGIYNEQFF,TGTGCCAGCGATGCCGGGACAGGGATCTACAATGAGCAGTTCTTC
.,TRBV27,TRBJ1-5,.,CASSLWKGNQPQHF,TGTGCCAGCAGTTTATGGAAAGGGAATCAGCCCCAGCATTTT
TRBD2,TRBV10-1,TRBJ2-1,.,CASSETGLAGGRDEQFF,TGCGCCAGCAGTGAGACGGGACTAGCGGGAGGTAGGGATGAGCAGTTCTTC
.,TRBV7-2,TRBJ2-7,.,CASRQRLGGPYEQYF,TGTGCCAGCAGGCAACGCCTAGGGGGACCCTACGAGCAGTACTTC
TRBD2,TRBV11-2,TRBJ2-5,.,CASSLDQPAGVITQYF,TGTGCCAGCAGCTTAGATCAACCAGCGGGGGTGATTACCCAGTACTTC
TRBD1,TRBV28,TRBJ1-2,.,CASSYKPGQTNYGYTF,TGTGCCAGCAGCTATAAACCGGGACAGACTAACTATGGCTACACCTTC
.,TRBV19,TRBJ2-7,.,CASGIEGVPYEQYF,TGTGCCAGTGGGATTGAGGGAGTTCCCTACGAGCAGTACTTC
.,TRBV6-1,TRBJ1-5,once,CASSDSSFSNQPQHF,TGTGCCAGCAGTGACTCTTCTTTTAGCAATCAGCCCCAGCATTTT
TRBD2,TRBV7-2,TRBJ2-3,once,CASSFPGRESTDTQYF,TGTGCCAGCAGCTTCCCCGGGCGGGAGAGCACAGATACGCAGTATTTT
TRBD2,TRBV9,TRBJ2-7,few,CASSVGGAGGSYEQYF,TGTGCCAGCAGCGTAGGGGGAGCGGGAGGATCCTACGAGCAGTACTTC
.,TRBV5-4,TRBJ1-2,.,CASSLDRTSNYGYTF,TGTGCCAGCAGCCTTGACAGGACTTCCAACTATGGCTACACCTTC
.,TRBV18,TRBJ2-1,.,CASSRLVNEQFF,TGTGCCAGCTCACGACTAGTAAATGAGCAGTTCTTC
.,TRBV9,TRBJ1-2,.,CASSVERGGADYGYTF,TGTGCCAGCAGCGTAGAGCGGGGAGGGGCTGACTATGGCTACACCTTC
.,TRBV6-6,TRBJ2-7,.,CASNFGRNYEQYF,TGTGCCAGTAACTTCGGGAGAAACTACGAGCAGTACTTC
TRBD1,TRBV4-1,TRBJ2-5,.,CASSQGERDSSFEETQYF,TGCGCCAGCAGCCAAGGGGAAAGGGACAGTTCCTTTGAAGAGACCCAGTACTTC
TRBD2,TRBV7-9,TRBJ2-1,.,CASSSPRAGGRNEQFF,TGTGCCAGCAGCTCGCCGCGGGCGGGAGGAAGGAATGAGCAGTTCTTC
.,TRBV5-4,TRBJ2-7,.,CASSLIGTPEAYEQYF,TGTGCCAGCAGCTTGATCGGAACCCCCGAGGCCTACGAGCAGTACTTC
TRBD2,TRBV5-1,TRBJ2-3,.,CASSLGSTAGGFTDTQYF,TGCGCCAGCAGCTTGGGATCTACAGCGGGAGGATTCACAGATACGCAGTATTTT
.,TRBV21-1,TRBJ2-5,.,CASKKNRRPGLSPLAQYF,TGTGCCAGCAAGAAGAACCGTCGACCGGGACTTTCCCCGTTGGCCCAGTACTTC
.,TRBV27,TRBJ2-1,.,CASSFTSAGAYNEQFF,TGTGCCAGCAGTTTTACGTCGGCAGGGGCCTACAATGAGCAGTTCTTC
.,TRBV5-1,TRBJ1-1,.,CASSLIGREAFF,TGCGCCAGCAGCTTGATAGGTCGCGAAGCTTTCTTT
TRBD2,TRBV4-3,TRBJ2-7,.,CASSQGSGTYEQYF,TGCGCCAGCAGCCAAGGTAGCGGGACCTACGAGCAGTACTTC
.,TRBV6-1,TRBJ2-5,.,CASSELGVPWQETQYF,TGTGCCAGCAGTGAATTAGGGGTTCCCTGGCAAGAGACCCAGTACTTC
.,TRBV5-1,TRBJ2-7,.,CASSLGREGVKDEQYF,TGCGCCAGCAGCTTGGGCAGGGAGGGGGTTAAGGACGAGCAGTACTTC
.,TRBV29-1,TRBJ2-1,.,CSVLGLTNEQFF,TGCAGCGTTCTTGGACTAACTAATGAGCAGTTCTTC
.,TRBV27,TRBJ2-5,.,CASSLSSRQGTQETQYF,TGTGCCAGCAGTTTATCGTCCAGGCAGGGGACTCAAGAGACCCAGTACTTC
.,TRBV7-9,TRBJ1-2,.,CASSLNSGVYGYTF,TGTGCCAGCAGCTTAAACTCAGGGGTCTATGGCTACACCTTC
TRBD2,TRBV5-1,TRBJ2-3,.,CASSLASGWFTDTQYF,TGCGCCAGCAGCCTGGCTAGCGGGTGGTTCACAGATACGCAGTATTTT
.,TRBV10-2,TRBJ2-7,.,CASSEGGEQYF,TGCGCCAGCAGCGAGGGGGGCGAGCAGTACTTC
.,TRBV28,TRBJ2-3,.,CASLLDAGSDTQYF,TGTGCCAGCCTATTGGACGCAGGGTCAGATACGCAGTATTTT